This T cell receptor beta chain was captured by sequencing in a study of T cell responses to AZD1222 COVID-19 vaccine. The V gene's germline CDR1 is LNHDA and CDR2 SQIVND (reference sequence). The CDR3 runs 15 residues. Trimming cost V 8 bases and J 1 base, with 18 bases left between them. Sequenced by immunoSEQ multiplex PCR; TCRdb stores in-frame clones only, minus some. Altogether about 130,000 clones are present, roughly 92% being singletons, with the ten largest covering roughly 1.1%. The sequence came from an adult who received the AZD1222 COVID-19 vaccine. The sample consisted of peripheral blood, taken 28 days after the second AZD1222 dose. The chain combines TRBV19 with TRBJ2-7; a possible D gene is TRBD1 (6 bases). The CDR3 sequence is CASSFPGHRSYEQYF. In nucleotides, the CDR3 is TGTGCCAGTTCGTTCCCGGGACACCGATCCTACGAGCAGTACTTC. Variable domain in full (rest from reference TRBV19 and TRBJ2-7): DGGITQSPKYLFRKEGQNVTLSCEQNLNHDAMYWYRQDPGQGLRLIYYSQIVNDFQKGDIAEGYSVSREKKESFPLTVTSAQKNPTAFYLCASSFPGHRSYEQYFGPGTRLTVT.